This is a list of T cell receptor beta chains from one sample in a study of blood T cell repertoires in COVID-19. Sequencing used immunoSEQ multiplex PCR; TCRdb keeps in-frame clones, though not all of them. The sample includes 130,000 to 150,000 clones, over 75% seen only once; the top ten take roughly 1.5%. The specimen was peripheral blood. The source of these receptors is a woman aged 45-65 years with acute or convalescent COVID-19. Both conserved end residues are part of each CDR3. A D gene is named only where the DNA matches it firmly. Clone sizes are given selectively: once, few, many, or a class where the clone is expanded.

j_call clone_size v_call d_call cdr3_aa cdr3_nt
TRBJ1-2 . TRBV10-2 TRBD1 CASTSGGADYGYTF TGCGCCAGCACGTCAGGGGGCGCAGACTATGGCTACACCTTC
TRBJ2-3 few TRBV7-9 TRBD2 CASSYTSGSTDTQYF TGTGCCAGCAGCTATACTAGCGGGAGTACAGATACGCAGTATTTT
TRBJ1-1 once TRBV6-5 TRBD1 CASIRQGKNTEAFF TGTGCCAGCATCAGACAGGGAAAAAACACTGAAGCTTTCTTT
TRBJ1-1 . TRBV2 . CATRADYGTEAFF TGTGCCACTCGGGCCGACTATGGGACTGAAGCTTTCTTT
TRBJ1-6 . TRBV2 TRBD1 CASSAIRQGTSPLHF TGTGCCAGCAGTGCGATAAGACAGGGAACATCACCCCTCCACTTT
TRBJ1-4 . TRBV7-2 TRBD1 CASSLIGQGALEKLFF TGTGCCAGCAGCTTGATCGGACAGGGGGCTCTTGAAAAACTGTTTTTT
TRBJ1-2 . TRBV5-4 TRBD1 CASSLEGQVYGYTF TGTGCCAGCAGCTTGGAGGGACAGGTCTATGGCTACACCTTC
TRBJ2-7 . TRBV28 TRBD2 CASSIAGGSYEQYF TGTGCCAGCAGTATAGCGGGCGGTTCCTACGAGCAGTACTTC
TRBJ2-7 . TRBV10-3 TRBD2 CAISEPTSGPSYEQYF TGTGCCATCAGTGAACCTACTAGCGGTCCCTCCTACGAGCAGTACTTC
TRBJ2-7 . TRBV11-1 TRBD1 CASSLGTGWSYEQYF TGTGCCAGCAGCTTGGGGACAGGGTGGTCCTACGAGCAGTACTTC
TRBJ2-7 . TRBV27 . CASSLLAGSAYEQYF TGTGCCAGCAGTTTATTGGCAGGGTCAGCCTACGAGCAGTACTTC
TRBJ2-7 . TRBV4-2 TRBD2 CASSQEGGRAYEQYF TGTGCCAGCAGCCAAGAGGGCGGGAGGGCGTACGAGCAGTACTTC
TRBJ2-7 . TRBV11-2 . CASSLDAGTQSYKQYF TGTGCCAGCAGCTTAGATGCGGGGACTCAATCCTATAAGCAGTACTTC